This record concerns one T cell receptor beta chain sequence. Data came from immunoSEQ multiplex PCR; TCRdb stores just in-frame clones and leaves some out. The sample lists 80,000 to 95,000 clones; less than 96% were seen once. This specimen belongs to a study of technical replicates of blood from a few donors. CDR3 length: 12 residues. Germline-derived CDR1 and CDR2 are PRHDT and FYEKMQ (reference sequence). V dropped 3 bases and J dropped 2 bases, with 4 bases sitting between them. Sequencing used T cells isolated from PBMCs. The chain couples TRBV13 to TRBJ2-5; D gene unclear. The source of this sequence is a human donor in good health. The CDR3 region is CASSFRQETQYF. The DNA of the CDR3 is TGTGCCAGCAGCTTCCGTCAAGAGACCCAGTACTTC.